The present T cell receptor (beta chain) was sequenced within a study of tumor-infiltrating lymphocytes in localized non-small cell lung cancer. The CDR3 covers 12 residues. V was pared by 4 bases and J by 10 bases, with 9 bases between. Germline lookup yields CDR1 SGHDT and CDR2 YYEEEE. Sequencing was performed with immunoSEQ multiplex PCR; in TCRdb, only in-frame clones are kept and a portion is missing. Of about 16,000 clones in the sample, around three quarters were seen once. This chain joins TRBV5-6 and TRBJ2-6, with D tentatively TRBD2 (6 bases). Source material: lung tumor tissue. This TCR derives from a human donor with non-small cell lung cancer. This CDR3 reads CASSAGGNVLTF. The CDR3 DNA reads as TGTGCCAGCAGCGCAGGAGGGAACGTCCTGACTTTC.